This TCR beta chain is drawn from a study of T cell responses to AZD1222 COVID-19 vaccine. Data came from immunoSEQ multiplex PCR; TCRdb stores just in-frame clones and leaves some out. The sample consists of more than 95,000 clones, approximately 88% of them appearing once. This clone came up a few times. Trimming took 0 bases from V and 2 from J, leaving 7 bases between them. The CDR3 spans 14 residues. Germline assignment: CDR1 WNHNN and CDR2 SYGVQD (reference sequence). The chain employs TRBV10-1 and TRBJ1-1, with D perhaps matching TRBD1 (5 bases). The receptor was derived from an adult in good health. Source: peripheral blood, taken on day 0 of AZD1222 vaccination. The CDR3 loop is CASSESGVNTEAFF. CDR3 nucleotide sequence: TGCGCCAGCAGTGAGTCGGGGGTTAACACTGAAGCTTTCTTT.